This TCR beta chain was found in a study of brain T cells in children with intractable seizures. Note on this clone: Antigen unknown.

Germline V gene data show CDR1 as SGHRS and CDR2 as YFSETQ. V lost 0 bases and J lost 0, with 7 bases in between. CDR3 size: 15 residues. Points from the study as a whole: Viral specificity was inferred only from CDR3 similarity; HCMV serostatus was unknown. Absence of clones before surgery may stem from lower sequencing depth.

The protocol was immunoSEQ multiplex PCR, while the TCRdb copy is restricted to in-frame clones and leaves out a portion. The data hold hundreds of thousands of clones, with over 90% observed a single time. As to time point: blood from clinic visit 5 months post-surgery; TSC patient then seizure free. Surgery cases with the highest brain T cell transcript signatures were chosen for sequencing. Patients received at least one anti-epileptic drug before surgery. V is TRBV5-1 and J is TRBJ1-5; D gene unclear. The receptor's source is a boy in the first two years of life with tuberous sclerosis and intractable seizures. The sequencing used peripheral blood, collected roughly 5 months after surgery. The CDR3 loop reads CASSLDSASNQPQHF. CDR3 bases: TGCGCCAGCAGCTTGGACTCCGCTAGCAATCAGCCCCAGCATTTT.